Shown below are 26 T cell receptor beta chains from a single sample sequenced in a study of Graves' ophthalmopathy and Graves' hyperthyroidism. RNA transcripts were the source from which TCR beta CDR3 regions were amplified. The workflow started with a first-round RT-PCR run with HTBI primers and then moved on to a second-round multiplex PCR. TCRdb redid the calling of the multiplex PCR reads with MiXCR, one entry per CDR3 protein. The sample holds approximately 160,000 distinct CDR3 sequences; about 40% are singletons and the top ten take 5.8%. Material: peripheral blood. All receptors derive from a woman aged 35 to 49 with Graves' ophthalmopathy.

This clonotype was recorded once. This chain uses TRBV6-2 or TRBV6-3 with TRBJ2-7; D not certain. Trimming cost V 3 bases and J 6 bases, with 9 bases left between them. CDR1 and CDR2 from the germline V gene are MNHEY and SVGEGT. The CDR3 has 12 residues. The CDR3 is CASSYQPGEQYF. The CDR3, as DNA: TGTGCCAGCAGTTATCAGCCGGGCGAGCAGTACTTC.

This clonotype came up many times. This chain uses TRBV20-1 with TRBJ1-1; D not certain. The germline gives CDR1 DFQATT, CDR2 SNEGSKA (reference sequence). V was pared by 0 bases and J by 6 bases, with 14 bases between. The CDR3 consists of 14 residues. This CDR3 reads CSARDLVGNAEAFF. The DNA for the CDR3 is TGCAGTGCTAGAGATCTGGTAGGGAATGCTGAAGCTTTCTTT.

This clonotype was counted ten times or more. The chain employs TRBV5-4 and TRBJ1-5, with 8 bases identical to TRBD1. Germline CDR1 reads SGHNT; CDR2 reads YYREEE (reference sequence). This CDR3 has 17 amino acids. V trimming: 0 bases; J trimming: 4 bases; junction bases outside the gene matches: 9. The CDR3 spells CASSLDPGTGGNQPQHF. CDR3 coding DNA: TGTGCCAGCAGCTTGGACCCCGGGACAGGTGGAAATCAGCCCCAGCATTTT. Full variable domain (rest looked up from reference TRBV5-4 and TRBJ1-5): ETGVTQSPTHLIKTRGQQVTLRCSSQSGHNTVSWYQQALGQGPQFIFQYYREEENGRGNFPPRFSGLQFPNYSSELNVNALELDDSALYLCASSLDPGTGGNQPQHFGDGTRLSIL.

The chain recombines TRBV2 with TRBJ2-7; a weak D match, TRBD2 (6 bases). CDR3 size: 14 residues. V was cut by 7 bases and J by 4 bases, with 17 bases left in between. Germline V CDR1 and CDR2: SNHLY, FYNNEI. The CDR3 is CASIGGRDGYEQYF. In nucleotides, the CDR3 is TGTGCCAGCATTGGAGGGCGGGACGGTTACGAGCAGTACTTC. Supplemented by reference TRBV2 and TRBJ2-7, the full variable domain reads EPEVTQTPSHQVTQMGQEVILRCVPISNHLYFYWYRQILGQKVEFLVSFYNNEISEKSEIFDDQFSVERPDGSNFTLKIRSTKLEDSAMYFCASIGGRDGYEQYFGPGTRLTVT.

Regarding this clonotype: The limits of the CDR3 on the DNA are not certain, so only TCRdb's listed CDR3 is given. The chain carries TRBV5-1 and TRBJ2-5; TRBD1 reflects the table's D call only, with no check against the DNA. The CDR3 adds up to 22 amino acids, both ends counted. Germline lookup yields CDR1 SGHRS and CDR2 YFSETQ. Here the CDR3 reads CASSPTGYGYTFGSGTQETQYF.

The chain carries TRBV7-2 and TRBJ1-1; possible D gene TRBD1, 6 bases. In germline, CDR1 is SGHTA, CDR2 FQGNSA. The V and J ends lost 3 bases and 3 bases respectively, with 14 bases between them. The CDR3 runs 15 residues. The CDR3 bases are TGTGCCAGCAGCTTTTCCCCCAGGGGCTACACTGAAGCTTTCTTT. Translated, it gives CASSFSPRGYTEAFF.

This clonotype was seen many times. V is TRBV18 and J is TRBJ2-5, with no clear D. Germline V CDR1 and CDR2: KGHSH, LQKENI. Trimming left V 3 bases short and J 2 bases short, with 7 bases between. The CDR3 spans 13 residues. DNA for the CDR3: TGTGCCAGCTCACCCCAAAGACAAGAGACCCAGTACTTC. Its translation is CASSPQRQETQYF.

This clonotype was seen a few times. The V and J genes are TRBV6-5 and TRBJ2-5; D gene ambiguous. V was shortened by 2 bases and J by 4 bases, with 11 bases between the two germline ends. This CDR3 has 14 residues. Germline V gene data show CDR1 as MNHEY and CDR2 as SVGAGI. CDR3 region: CASSYLGSGETQYF. CDR3 DNA sequence: TGTGCCAGCAGTTACCTGGGGTCTGGAGAGACCCAGTACTTC.

This clonotype has more than one count but fewer than ten. The chain combines TRBV6-1 with TRBJ1-2; 9 nucleotides match TRBD1. This CDR3 is built from 14 residues. Germline V gives CDR1 MNHNS, CDR2 SASEGT. Trimming cost V 5 bases and J 2 bases; bases outside gene matches: 3. The CDR3 region has the DNA TGTGCCAGCAGTACAGGGGGCTTCAACTATGGCTACACCTTC. Its translation is CASSTGGFNYGYTF.

The chain employs TRBV6-1 and TRBJ2-5, with D possibly matching TRBD2 (5 bases). Germline lookup yields CDR1 MNHNS and CDR2 SASEGT. This CDR3 is built from 13 residues. V was cut by 9 bases and J by 5 bases, with 16 bases left in between. DNA for the CDR3: TGTGCCAGTGCGGGTATACTTGGGGAGACCCAGTACTTC. Translation gives CASAGILGETQYF.

This clonotype was picked up many times. The gene calls are TRBV27 and TRBJ1-5; 12 bases are a match to TRBD1. V lost 5 bases to trimming and J lost 6 bases; unmatched junction nucleotides: 2. Germline assignment: CDR1 MNHEY and CDR2 SMNVEV (reference sequence). The CDR3 covers 14 residues. CDR3 sequence reads: CASSGTGGRQPQHF. As DNA, the CDR3 is TGTGCCAGCAGTGGGACAGGGGGCCGTCAGCCCCAGCATTTT.

This clonotype was observed many times. The chain combines TRBV19 with TRBJ1-1, with D possibly being TRBD1 (6 bases). The CDR3 spans 13 residues. Germline assignment: CDR1 LNHDA and CDR2 SQIVND (reference sequence). V gave up 3 bases and J gave up 5 bases, with 10 bases separating them. CDR3 coding DNA: TGTGCCAGTAGTATGGGGGCCGGGACTGAAGCTTTCTTT. Translating gives CASSMGAGTEAFF.

The rearrangement uses TRBV20-1 and TRBJ2-5, with a tentative D call TRBD1 (6 bases). The length of the CDR3 is 16 residues. CDR1 is DFQATT and CDR2 is SNEGSKA in the germline V gene (reference sequence). The V and J ends lost 3 bases and 1 base respectively, with 18 bases between them. The DNA of the CDR3 is TGCAGTGCTAGGGTGGGGGCCCACGCATTCCAAGAGACCCAGTACTTC. Its translation is CSARVGAHAFQETQYF.

In its sample, this clonotype was seen many times. The V call is TRBV7-8, the J call TRBJ1-5; TRBD1 matches 7 bases. The CDR3 has 16 residues. Germline CDR1 reads SGHVS; CDR2 reads FQNEAQ. Trimming at V came to 0 bases and at J to 3 bases, leaving 5 bases not matched to a gene. CDR3 sequence reads: CASSLARGGPNQPQHF. Written as DNA, the CDR3 is TGTGCCAGCAGCTTAGCCAGGGGGGGACCCAATCAGCCCCAGCATTTT.

In its sample, this clonotype was seen many times. CDR3 bases: TGCAGCGAAGTCCTAGCGTTTAACACCGGGGAGCTGTTTTTT. It translates to CSEVLAFNTGELFF. The rearrangement uses TRBV29-1 and TRBJ2-2; D possibly corresponds to TRBD2 (6 bases). Trimming cost V 7 bases and J 2 bases, with 14 bases left between them. The length of the CDR3 is 14 residues. Germline V CDR1 and CDR2: SQVTM, ANQGSEA.

This clonotype was counted ten times or more. This chain links TRBV7-2 with TRBJ2-7; a weak D match, TRBD2 (5 bases). CDR1 and CDR2 (germline): SGHTA, FQGNSA. The V end was cut by 5 bases, the J end by 6 bases, with 14 bases between. This CDR3 is built from 13 residues. The CDR3 sequence: CASSLHLASEQYF. CDR3 bases: TGTGCCAGCAGCCTACACCTAGCCAGCGAGCAGTACTTC.

The chain uses TRBV6-2 or TRBV6-3 and TRBJ1-1, with 10 nucleotides matching TRBD1. The J segment lost 4 bases and the V segment lost 6 bases, leaving 14 bases of the junction unmatched. The CDR3 is made up of 17 amino acids. Germline CDR1 and CDR2: MNHEY and SVGEGT. The CDR3 DNA reads as TGTGCCAGCAGCAACCGGGACAGGGGCCGCGGGGGCACTGAAGCTTTCTTT. It encodes CASSNRDRGRGGTEAFF.

This chain joins TRBV6-1 and TRBJ2-7; 7 bases are a match to TRBD1. The V segment lost 6 bases and the J segment 3 bases; nucleotides outside the gene matches: 8. This CDR3 contains 14 residues. CDR1 MNHNS and CDR2 SASEGT come from the germline V gene. The DNA of the CDR3 is TGTGCCAGCAGCCCCGGGACAGCGTACTACGAGCAGTACTTC. Translated: CASSPGTAYYEQYF.

This clonotype came up many times. This chain connects TRBV19 to TRBJ2-5; D gene ambiguous. The germline V gene has CDR1 LNHDA and CDR2 SQIVND (reference sequence). The CDR3 contains 13 residues. The V end was cut by 5 bases, the J end by 1 base, with 8 bases between. CDR3 protein: CASSVIGQETQYF. In DNA, the CDR3 is TGTGCCAGTAGTGTCATCGGCCAAGAGACCCAGTACTTC.

Many counts were recorded for this clonotype. This rearrangement joins TRBV5-1 to TRBJ2-4; 7 nucleotides agree with TRBD1. This CDR3 has 15 amino acids. The J segment lost 1 base and the V segment lost 8 bases, leaving 9 bases of the junction unmatched. The germline gives CDR1 SGHRS, CDR2 YFSETQ. The CDR3 DNA is TGCGCCAGTAACCTAGGGGGCTCTGCCAAAAACATTCAGTACTTC. Protein sequence: CASNLGGSAKNIQYF.

The chain links TRBV6-5 to TRBJ1-2; D is possibly TRBD1 (5 bases). This CDR3 contains 14 residues. Per the germline V gene, CDR1 is MNHEY and CDR2 is SVGAGI. V was clipped by 2 bases and J by 3 bases, with 10 bases between them. CDR3 nucleotide sequence: TGTGCCAGCAGTTACGACGGGACGGACTATGGCTACACCTTC. This sequence encodes CASSYDGTDYGYTF.

The rearrangement joins TRBV6-1 to TRBJ2-7; D gene ambiguous. Germline V gives CDR1 MNHNS, CDR2 SASEGT. The CDR3 extends over 13 amino acids. V was trimmed by 0 bases and J by 2 bases, leaving 5 bases between them. The CDR3, as DNA: TGTGCCAGCAGTGAAGCTCCCCCCTACGAGCAGTACTTC. It is translated as CASSEAPPYEQYF.

The V gene is TRBV6-1, the J gene TRBJ2-7; D unresolved. The germline V gene encodes CDR1 MNHNS and CDR2 SASEGT. Trimming took 6 bases from V and 0 from J, leaving 12 bases between them. CDR3 length: 14 residues. This CDR3 reads CASRPDPHSYEQYF. CDR3 sequence (DNA): TGTGCCAGCAGACCCGACCCCCACTCCTACGAGCAGTACTTC.

At least ten counts were recorded for this clonotype. The V gene is TRBV7-2, the J gene TRBJ1-1; D uncertain. V was shortened by 5 bases and J by 11 bases, with 18 bases between the two germline ends. The CDR3 has 13 residues. Germline-derived CDR1 and CDR2 are SGHTA and FQGNSA. The CDR3 DNA is TGTGCCAGCAGCCTGGACTGGGATAGAATGGCTTTCTTT. Its protein is CASSLDWDRMAFF.

V is TRBV27 and J is TRBJ2-5; D unresolved. Germline-derived CDR1 and CDR2 are MNHEY and SMNVEV (reference sequence). The CDR3 is 14 amino acids. V lost 4 bases and J 3 bases, leaving 12 bases between the germline ends. CDR3 residues: CASSSQGLEETQYF. In DNA form, the CDR3 reads TGTGCCAGCAGTTCCCAAGGGCTAGAAGAGACCCAGTACTTC.

This clonotype was observed a few times. V is TRBV6-2 or TRBV6-3 and J is TRBJ1-5; 7 bases align to TRBD1. Germline trimming cut 5 bases from V and 6 bases from J; bases unmatched to any gene: 7. Germline V lookup: CDR1 MNHEY, CDR2 SVGEGT. CDR3 length: 14 residues. As DNA, the CDR3 is TGTGCCAGCAGTCGACAGGGCTTGGGTCAGCCCCAGCATTTT. Translation gives CASSRQGLGQPQHF.